This entry concerns a single T cell receptor beta chain. Its antigen is unidentified. The data originate from a study of siplizumab effects on memory and regulatory T cells. Assay used: immunoSEQ multiplex PCR; TCRdb lists only in-frame clones, some missing. The sample has 100,000 or so clones; about 95% are singletons. Germline V gene data show CDR1 as SGHNT and CDR2 as YENEEA. Trimming took 5 bases from V and 5 from J, leaving 13 bases between them. The CDR3 extends over 14 amino acids. Study-wide results and caveats: The alloresponse seemed to draw substantially on naive T cells, which appeared more diverse than memory cells. Among sequences traceable to unstimulated CD4+ memory cells, alloreactive ones were significantly reduced by siplizumab. No functional test confirmed suppression by proliferating siplizumab-culture Tregs.

The source of this sequence is a human donor in good health. The sample was non-Treg CD4+ T cells sorted from blood. The chain is built from TRBV11-3 and TRBJ2-1, with a weak D call TRBD2 (6 bases). The CDR3: CASSRGGENNEQFF. CDR3 nucleotides: TGTGCCAGCAGCCGCGGCGGGGAGAACAATGAGCAGTTCTTC.